This entry lists 6 T cell receptor beta chains sequenced from one sample in a study of blood T cell repertoires in COVID-19. TCRdb keeps only in-frame clones here, not all; method: immunoSEQ multiplex PCR. The sample holds 250,000 to 350,000 clones, around 90% seen once. Sequenced sample: peripheral blood. These TCRs come from a woman aged 40 to 50 who had recovered from COVID-19.

This chain joins TRBV27 and TRBJ1-1; D perhaps matches TRBD1 (6 bases). In germline, CDR1 is MNHEY, CDR2 SMNVEV (reference sequence). The CDR3 covers 16 residues. Trimming pared 6 bases from V and 1 base from J, leaving 18 bases between. The CDR3 DNA sequence: TGTGCCAGCAGGATACAGGGTTTTCGGGGGAACACTGAAGCTTTCTTT. As protein: CASRIQGFRGNTEAFF.

The chain employs TRBV24-1 and TRBJ2-2; 7 nucleotides match TRBD2. V was pared by 9 bases and J by 6 bases, with 6 bases of the junction left unmatched. The V gene's germline CDR1 is KGHDR and CDR2 SFDVKD. The CDR3 has 13 amino acids. For the CDR3, the DNA is TGTGCCACCCGTCGCACTAGCGCCGGGGAGCTGTTTTTT. This codes for CATRRTSAGELFF.

The V and J genes are TRBV5-5 and TRBJ2-6, with D unclear. CDR1 SGHKS and CDR2 YYEKEE come from the germline V gene (reference sequence). Trimming removed 1 base at V and 1 base at J, with 12 bases between. The CDR3 sequence is 17 residues long. CDR3 sequence (DNA): TGTGCCAGCAGCTTGTATTTGGGCTTGTCTGGGGCCAACGTCCTGACTTTC. This sequence encodes CASSLYLGLSGANVLTF.

The V and J genes are TRBV18 and TRBJ2-3, with D unresolved. The V and J ends lost 3 bases and 3 bases respectively, with 7 bases between them. CDR1 KGHSH and CDR2 LQKENI come from the germline V gene. There are 13 residues in the CDR3. The CDR3, as DNA: TGTGCCAGCTCACCCCCGGTTACAGATACGCAGTATTTT. Encoded protein: CASSPPVTDTQYF. Drawing the rest from reference TRBV18 and TRBJ2-3, the complete variable domain is NAGVMQNPRHLVRRRGQEARLRCSPMKGHSHVYWYRQLPEEGLKFMVYLQKENIIDESGMPKERFSAEFPKEGPSILRIQQVVRGDSAAYFCASSPPVTDTQYFGPGTRLTVL.

This sequence joins TRBV4-2 and TRBJ2-7, with D perhaps TRBD2 (6 bases). CDR1 and CDR2 from the germline V gene are LGHNA and YNFKEQ. V gave up 4 bases and J gave up 5 bases, with 15 bases separating them. There are 14 residues in the CDR3. CDR3 in DNA: TGTGCCAGCAGCCCCGGGGCGGGATGGGACGAGCAGTACTTC. This gives the protein CASSPGAGWDEQYF.

This rearrangement joins TRBV7-9 to TRBJ2-3; tentative D call: TRBD2 (6 bases). The V gene lost 5 bases and the J gene lost 0 bases, with 9 bases spanning the gap. This CDR3 contains 14 residues. Germline V lookup: CDR1 SEHNR, CDR2 FQNEAQ (reference sequence). The CDR3 DNA reads TGTGCCAGCAGCCCTGGGACTAGCACAGATACGCAGTATTTT. Translated, it gives CASSPGTSTDTQYF.